This is a list of T cell receptor beta chains from one sample in a study of CD8 T cells in ankylosing spondylitis. MiXCR, applied by TCRdb to the 5' RACE reads, yields one record per CDR3 protein. The table includes a few hundred thousand distinct CDR3 sequences, roughly 20% detected once. The source material was blood, either unsorted or a sorted T cell fraction (not recorded which). Receptors originate from a female donor with ankylosing spondylitis or in good health (not recorded which). CDR3s include the opening cysteine and the closing phenylalanine or tryptophan. The D gene is left open where the match is weak. Only part of the rows carry a size: once, few, many, or a class if the clone is expanded.

cdr3_aa cdr3_nt clone_size d_call j_call v_call
CASSTRRQSAGGYTF TGTGCCAGCAGTACTAGAAGACAGTCGGCAGGTGGCTACACCTTC . . TRBJ1-2 TRBV27
CASGPGTSGRISNTGELFF TGTGCTAGTGGTCCAGGGACTAGCGGGAGAATTAGTAACACCGGGGAGCTGTTTTTT . TRBD2 TRBJ2-2 TRBV12-5
CASSFMQGARTEAFF TGTGCCAGCAGTTTCATGCAGGGGGCGCGCACTGAAGCTTTCTTT . TRBD1 TRBJ1-1 TRBV12-3/TRBV12-4
CSASTTGAGNTIYF TGCAGTGCTTCTACCACGGGGGCTGGAAACACCATATATTTT few . TRBJ1-3 TRBV20-1
CASSEPGLRDEQYF TGTGCCAGCAGCGAACCGGGACTTCGGGACGAGCAGTACTTC few . TRBJ2-7 TRBV6-1
CASSLGGSEQFF TGCGCCAGCAGCCTTGGGGGGAGTGAGCAGTTCTTC few . TRBJ2-1 TRBV4-3
CAISASGRAVPDTQYF TGTGCCATCAGTGCGAGCGGGAGGGCTGTTCCAGATACGCAGTATTTT few TRBD2 TRBJ2-3 TRBV10-3
CASSLTLSPGQGGTQYF TGTGCCAGCAGCTTAACCCTCTCCCCGGGACAGGGTGGGACCCAGTACTTC . TRBD1 TRBJ2-5 TRBV7-9
CSARVLAGHEQFF TGCAGTGCTAGAGTGCTAGCAGGGCATGAGCAGTTCTTC many . TRBJ2-1 TRBV20-1
CASSLGVNSGQPQHF TGTGCCAGCAGTCTGGGGGTCAACTCGGGTCAGCCCCAGCATTTT many . TRBJ1-5 TRBV6-1
CASSSTGTGGGYGYTF TGTGCCAGCAGCTCGACGGGGACAGGGGGCGGCTATGGCTACACCTTC few TRBD1 TRBJ1-2 TRBV7-9
CSAQGQAASYEQYF TGCAGTGCGCAGGGTCAGGCGGCTTCCTACGAGCAGTACTTC . . TRBJ2-7 TRBV20-1
CASSPVAGDYNEQFF TGCGCCAGCAGCCCGGTGGCGGGAGACTACAATGAGCAGTTCTTC many TRBD2 TRBJ2-1 TRBV5-1
CASSLGRSYTF TGTGCCAGCAGTTTAGGTCGATCCTACACCTTC . . TRBJ1-2 TRBV12-3/TRBV12-4
CASSFGGLTESTDTQYF TGTGCCAGCAGCTTCGGGGGACTGACGGAGAGCACAGATACGCAGTATTTT few . TRBJ2-3 TRBV7-9
CASTPRTPLAYNEQFF TGTGCCAGCACCCCTAGGACTCCGCTGGCCTACAATGAGCAGTTCTTC few . TRBJ2-1 TRBV6-2/TRBV6-3
CATGSESQETQYF TGTGCCACCGGTAGCGAATCCCAAGAGACCCAGTACTTC many . TRBJ2-5 TRBV12-3/TRBV12-4
CASSLSVLNEQFF TGCGCCAGCAGCTTGAGCGTTCTCAATGAGCAGTTCTTC . . TRBJ2-1 TRBV5-1
CASSLDGSVYEGYTF TGTGCCAGCAGCTTAGACGGGTCGGTGTATGAAGGCTACACCTTC few . TRBJ1-2 TRBV7-9
CASSPRSGNEQFF TGCGCCAGCAGCCCCCGTTCCGGCAATGAGCAGTTCTTC few . TRBJ2-1 TRBV4-3
CASDHTDSGANVLTF TGTGCCAGCGACCATACAGACTCTGGGGCCAACGTCCTGACTTTC few . TRBJ2-6 TRBV7-9
CASSRDRGAGGYTF TGTGCCAGCAGCCGGGACAGGGGCGCCGGTGGCTACACCTTC few TRBD1 TRBJ1-2 TRBV6-1